A selection of T cell receptor beta chains follows, all from one sample in a study of blood T cell repertoires in COVID-19. TCRdb's table, derived via immunoSEQ multiplex PCR, lists solely in-frame clones and lacks some. The table records some 460,000 clones, about 85% of them present only once. The sequenced material came from PBMCs or T cells enriched from blood (not recorded which). The receptors here all came from a woman aged 18-29 years with acute COVID-19. Each CDR3 is given with its conserved first and last residue. A D gene is named only where the DNA matches it firmly. The listing skips clone size in some rows; elsewhere it reads once, few, many or a size class.

V gene,D gene,J gene,clone size,CDR3 DNA,CDR3 protein
TRBV10-3,NA,TRBJ2-7,NA,TGTGCCATCAGTGAGGAGGAAGCGGCCGAATACGAGCAGTACTTC,CAISEEEAAEYEQYF
TRBV14,TRBD2,TRBJ2-3,NA,TGTGCCAGCAGACGGACTAGCGGGGGCCTCCTTAGCACAGATACGCAGTATTTT,CASRRTSGGLLSTDTQYF
TRBV4-1,NA,TRBJ1-4,few,TGCGCCAGCAGCCAAGATCAAGGGGGAAATGAAAAACTGTTTTTT,CASSQDQGGNEKLFF
TRBV6-5,NA,TRBJ2-1,NA,TGTGCCAGCAGTCTCGGGGACAACTACAATGAGCAGTTCTTC,CASSLGDNYNEQFF
TRBV10-3,NA,TRBJ2-7,NA,TGTGCCATCAGTGACGGAGGGGTCACCTACGAGCAGTACTTC,CAISDGGVTYEQYF
TRBV7-2,TRBD1,TRBJ1-1,NA,TGTGCCAGCAGCCCGGGACAGGGGAACACTGAAGCTTTCTTT,CASSPGQGNTEAFF
TRBV19,NA,TRBJ1-2,NA,TGTGCCAGTATTGGAGGGGATCACTATGGCTACACCTTC,CASIGGDHYGYTF
TRBV3-1/TRBV3-2,NA,TRBJ1-6,few,TGTGCCAGCAGCCAAGTCGGAGGAAATAATTCACCCCTCCACTTT,CASSQVGGNNSPLHF
TRBV7-9,NA,TRBJ1-1,NA,TGCGCCAGCAGCTTAGTTCAGGGGCAGCCGAACACTGAAGCTTTCTTT,CASSLVQGQPNTEAFF
TRBV11-3,NA,TRBJ2-1,once,TGTGCCAGCAGCAGGGGCAGCTCCTACAATGAGCAGTTCTTC,CASSRGSSYNEQFF
TRBV7-9,NA,TRBJ1-6,NA,TGTGCCAGCAGCTTAGAAGGGGGTCTTGGTTCACCCCTCCACTTT,CASSLEGGLGSPLHF
TRBV9,NA,TRBJ2-7,NA,TGTGCCAGCAGCCTAACGACAGGAAACGAGCAGTACTTC,CASSLTTGNEQYF
TRBV7-2,NA,TRBJ1-6,NA,TGTGCCAGCAGCTTAGAGGCAGGAACGAGTTCACCCCTCCACTTT,CASSLEAGTSSPLHF
TRBV5-1,TRBD2,TRBJ2-3,NA,TGCGCCAGCAGCTTGGTTAGCGGGAGTGCAGATACGCAGTATTTT,CASSLVSGSADTQYF
TRBV5-1,NA,TRBJ2-5,NA,TGCGCCAGCACCAGGGGCACCCAAGAGACCCAGTACTTC,CASTRGTQETQYF
TRBV3-1/TRBV3-2,NA,TRBJ1-1,NA,TGTGCCAGCAGCCAAGAGGTTGGGTCCCAGGGCGGGGCCACTGAAGCTTTCTTT,CASSQEVGSQGGATEAFF
TRBV7-9,TRBD2,TRBJ2-1,NA,TGTGCCAGCAGCTTAATCACTAGCGGGAGGGGAGAGCAGTTCTTC,CASSLITSGRGEQFF
TRBV10-3,NA,TRBJ1-3,NA,TGTGCCATCAGTGAGTCTCTGAGTATCTCTGGAAACACCATATATTTT,CAISESLSISGNTIYF
TRBV28,TRBD1,TRBJ1-5,many,TGTGCCAGCAGTAACTCAGGACAGGGCGACGGTCAGCCCCAGCATTTT,CASSNSGQGDGQPQHF
TRBV7-9,TRBD2,TRBJ2-1,NA,TGTGCCAGCAGCTTAATTTTAGTGAGCGGGGAAAGTTACAATGAGCAGTTCTTC,CASSLILVSGESYNEQFF
TRBV7-9,TRBD2,TRBJ2-2,NA,TGTGCCAGCAGCCCCTCGTCCCTAGCGGGGGCGAACACCGGGGAGCTGTTTTTT,CASSPSSLAGANTGELFF
TRBV5-1,TRBD2,TRBJ2-3,NA,TGCGCCAGCAGCCTCGGACTAGCGGGGGGCCGTAGCACAGATACGCAGTATTTT,CASSLGLAGGRSTDTQYF
TRBV10-1,NA,TRBJ2-7,few,TGCGCCAGCAGTCCGAGTCCCTCCGGCGAGCAGTACTTC,CASSPSPSGEQYF
TRBV10-2,NA,TRBJ1-6,NA,TGCGCCAGCAGTCTCACCCACCAGTCACCCCTCCACTTT,CASSLTHQSPLHF
TRBV7-8,NA,TRBJ2-1,NA,TGTGCCAGCAGCTTAGCAGGTAGCCCCCGGGTTCTAAAAGGTGAGCAGTTCTTC,CASSLAGSPRVLKGEQFF
TRBV27,NA,TRBJ1-5,NA,TGTGCCAGCAGTTCTACGGGAAATCAGCCCCAGCATTTT,CASSSTGNQPQHF
TRBV2,TRBD1,TRBJ1-3,NA,TGTGCCAGCAGTGAGGGACAGGGGTACGGAAACACCATATATTTT,CASSEGQGYGNTIYF
TRBV18,NA,TRBJ2-2,NA,TGTGCCAGCTCACCAATAGAGAACACCGGGGAGCTGTTTTTT,CASSPIENTGELFF
TRBV7-2,TRBD1,TRBJ1-5,NA,TGTGCCAGCAGCTTAGGCGGGACAGTTTATAGCAATCAGCCCCAGCATTTT,CASSLGGTVYSNQPQHF
TRBV6-6,TRBD1,TRBJ1-6,once,TGTGCCAGCAGTCGACAGGGGGCCGTATATAATTCACCCCTCCACTTT,CASSRQGAVYNSPLHF
TRBV5-1,NA,TRBJ2-7,NA,TGCGCCAGCAGCTCGGGGGCCTACGAGCAGTACTTC,CASSSGAYEQYF
TRBV11-2,NA,TRBJ2-7,NA,TGTGCCAGCAGCTTTGATAGATTGGGAGGCTACGAGCAGTACTTC,CASSFDRLGGYEQYF
TRBV2,NA,TRBJ1-1,NA,TGTGCCAGCAGCAAAGACAGTACTATGAACACTGAAGCTTTCTTT,CASSKDSTMNTEAFF
TRBV7-9,NA,TRBJ1-2,NA,TGTGCCAGCAGCCTCTCGGGGAGTTTCACCGTCTATGGCTACACCTTC,CASSLSGSFTVYGYTF
TRBV4-3,TRBD1,TRBJ1-4,NA,TGCGCCAGCAGCCCGGGACAGGGGAGGGCTAATGAAAAACTGTTTTTT,CASSPGQGRANEKLFF
TRBV11-3,NA,TRBJ2-6,NA,TGTGCCAGCAGCCCGACGGGGGCTGGGGCCAACGTCCTGACTTTC,CASSPTGAGANVLTF
TRBV7-3,NA,TRBJ1-1,NA,TGTGCCAGCAGCTCCGCGGGCGGTGAAGCTTTCTTT,CASSSAGGEAFF
TRBV7-9,TRBD2,TRBJ2-5,NA,TGTGCCAGCAGCCAGGACAAAGCGGGGGAGACCCAGTACTTC,CASSQDKAGETQYF
TRBV5-1,NA,TRBJ2-5,once,TGCGCCAGCAGCTTGGGAGCGGCCAGGGAGACCCAGTACTTC,CASSLGAARETQYF
TRBV9,TRBD2,TRBJ2-3,once,TGTGCCAGCAGCGAGCCCCTAGCGGGGGGGCCGGATACGCAGTATTTT,CASSEPLAGGPDTQYF
TRBV15,TRBD1,TRBJ1-4,NA,TGTGCCACCAGCGGACAGGGGGCGATAACTAATGAAAAACTGTTTTTT,CATSGQGAITNEKLFF
TRBV18,NA,TRBJ2-6,NA,TGTGCCAGCTCACCGAAACAGGGAGGGGGCTCTGGGGCCAACGTCCTGACTTTC,CASSPKQGGGSGANVLTF
TRBV12-5,TRBD1,TRBJ1-2,NA,TGTGCTAGTGGCAGGGGGTACGGGCATGGCTACACCTTC,CASGRGYGHGYTF
TRBV5-8,NA,TRBJ2-7,NA,TGTGCCAGCAGCTTGAGGTTAACGAGCGGCTACGAGCAGTACTTC,CASSLRLTSGYEQYF
TRBV2,NA,TRBJ1-4,NA,TGTGCCAGCAGTGAGCCAGGGAGGGCAAAACTGTTTTTT,CASSEPGRAKLFF
TRBV3-1/TRBV3-2,NA,TRBJ2-2,NA,TGTGCCAGCAGCCAAGATGGGGGAGTGGGGGCCCGAGGGGAGCTGTTTTTT,CASSQDGGVGARGELFF
TRBV7-8,NA,TRBJ2-7,NA,TGTGCCAGCAGCCCAGCCCAGGTTTACGAGCAGTACTTC,CASSPAQVYEQYF
TRBV23-1,NA,TRBJ1-2,NA,TGCGCCAGCAGTCGGTTCAGGGGCCGAAGGGGCTACACCTTC,CASSRFRGRRGYTF
TRBV6-5,TRBD1,TRBJ1-3,few,TGTGCCAGCAGGGGACAGGGGGGAAACACCATATATTTT,CASRGQGGNTIYF